A selection of T cell receptor beta chains follows, all from one sample in a study of graft-versus-host responses after intestinal transplantation. Method: immunoSEQ multiplex PCR; TCRdb's copy keeps in-frame clones and lacks some. The table shows roughly 15,000 clones, with roughly three fifths occurring only once. The specimen was ileum tissue, collected 524 days after transplant. The receptor set was obtained from a human patient who received an intestinal transplant, so some T cells may come from the graft donor. CDR3s include the opening cysteine and the closing phenylalanine or tryptophan. The D gene is left open where the match is weak. Clone size, where shown, is once, few, many, or a class for clones that have expanded.

clone_size	d_call	v_call	j_call	cdr3_nt	cdr3_aa
NA	NA	TRBV29-1	TRBJ2-4	TGCAGCGTTGTTCGGGGAAACATTCAGTACTTC	CSVVRGNIQYF
large	NA	TRBV14	TRBJ1-4	TGTGCCAGCAGTCGAGCGACCTTTAGACTTTCGGATGAAAAACTGTTTTTT	CASSRATFRLSDEKLFF
NA	NA	TRBV5-1	TRBJ2-3	TGCGCCAGCAGCTTCCAGGCGGACAGTGCGTATTCAGATACGCAGTATTTT	CASSFQADSAYSDTQYF
NA	TRBD1	TRBV7-2	TRBJ2-7	TGTGCCAGCACCCATCGGGACAGTTCACGCTACGAGCAGTACTTC	CASTHRDSSRYEQYF
few	TRBD1	TRBV2	TRBJ2-6	TGTGCCAGCAGCCGGGACAGGCTCTCTGGGGCCAACGTCCTGACTTTC	CASSRDRLSGANVLTF
large	NA	TRBV7-9	TRBJ2-7	TGTGCCAGCAGCTCGACTGTCTACGAGCAGTACTTC	CASSSTVYEQYF
few	TRBD1	TRBV29-1	TRBJ2-7	TGCAGCGCCTCGCCAGGGACAGACTTCTACGAGCAGTACTTC	CSASPGTDFYEQYF
NA	NA	TRBV19	TRBJ1-2	TGTGCCAGTAGTACCCAAGGACAGTACTATGGCTACACCTTC	CASSTQGQYYGYTF
NA	TRBD2	TRBV30	TRBJ2-7	TGTGCCTGGAGAACCTCCGGGGGGAGCTCCTACGAGCAGTACTTC	CAWRTSGGSSYEQYF
few	NA	TRBV1	TRBJ1-5	TGCACCAGCAGCCTCCTCCCTCAGCCCCAGCATTTT	CTSSLLPQPQHF
large	TRBD1	TRBV19	TRBJ1-1	TGTGCCACCGAGGACAGGGGGTTGAACACTGAAGCTTTCTTT	CATEDRGLNTEAFF
few	NA	TRBV30	TRBJ1-3	TGTGCCTGGAGCGACGAGGTCTCTGGAAACACCATATATTTT	CAWSDEVSGNTIYF
NA	TRBD2	TRBV6-5	TRBJ2-1	TGTGCCAGCAGTTACGGGGGGGATAGCAATGAGCAGTTCTTC	CASSYGGDSNEQFF
once	NA	TRBV10-2	TRBJ2-7	TGCGCCAGCAGTGGGGCAGCCTACGAGCAGTACTTC	CASSGAAYEQYF
NA	NA	TRBV6-1	TRBJ1-1	TGTGCCAGCAGTGTGGAGGGGTTCAACACTGAAGCTTTCTTT	CASSVEGFNTEAFF
few	TRBD1	TRBV2	TRBJ2-7	TGTGCCAGCAGTATGGGACAGGGCCAGGGGGAGCAGTACTTC	CASSMGQGQGEQYF
NA	TRBD1	TRBV4-1	TRBJ2-7	TGCGCCAGCAGCCAGGACGGACAGGACTTC	CASSQDGQDF
NA	TRBD1	TRBV29-1	TRBJ1-2	TGCAGCGTTGCCGGACAGGGGAGGGACACCTTC	CSVAGQGRDTF
NA	TRBD1	TRBV10-3	TRBJ1-2	TGTGCCATCAGTCGTGGACAGGGCAATGGCTACACCTTC	CAISRGQGNGYTF
NA	NA	TRBV5-4	TRBJ2-7	TGTGCCAGCAGCTTGGTCGGGGACGAGCAGTACTTC	CASSLVGDEQYF
few	NA	TRBV7-2	TRBJ2-1	TGTGCCAGCAGCTTTTCCCTCAGCTCCTACAATGAGCAGTTCTTC	CASSFSLSSYNEQFF
NA	NA	TRBV27	TRBJ2-2	TGTGCCAGAGAGAGATCCGGGGAGCTGTTTTTT	CARERSGELFF